This record covers a single TCR beta chain. The sample carries other DNA sequences with the same CDR3. It was with 60 Vbeta and 13 Jbeta primers that the PCR ran. TCRdb's table, derived via immunoSEQ multiplex PCR, lists solely in-frame clones and lacks some. The sample has 90,000 to 130,000 clones, around 80% seen once. The entry originates in a study of cytomegalovirus exposure and HLA in healthy donors. V was pared by 0 bases and J by 1 base, with 7 bases between. Germline loops: CDR1 SGHRS, CDR2 YFSETQ. This CDR3 comprises 14 residues. This clonotype originated in a woman younger than 30 in good health and CMV-seropositive. Sequencing was carried out using PBMCs. The chain carries TRBV5-1 and TRBJ2-5; D gene ambiguous. The CDR3 protein is CASSLAAAQETQYF. The CDR3 DNA reads TGCGCCAGCAGCTTGGCCGCGGCCCAAGAGACCCAGTACTTC.